This T cell receptor (beta chain) was profiled in a study of shared clonotypes between healthy human individuals. The method was immunoSEQ multiplex PCR; TCRdb's version includes in-frame clones alone and lacks a portion of them. The sample lists 2 million to 3 million clones; approximately 93% were seen once. Germline lookup yields CDR1 MDHEN and CDR2 SYDVKM. V gave up 11 bases and J gave up 6 bases, with 20 bases separating them. The CDR3 is 13 residues long. Healthy and HIV-negative, the adult donors had no recent acute infections or vaccinations. The V and J genes are TRBV28 and TRBJ2-7; D is perhaps TRBD1 or TRBD2 (7 bases each). Sequenced sample: naive CD4+ T cells from PBMCs. Subset of the sample: CD45RA+ positively selected. The source of this sequence is a man younger than 35 in good health. Some clones in this sample may be carry-over from other donors' samples. CDR3 sequence reads: CAGSTGRVSEQYF. The CDR3, as DNA: TGTGCCGGATCGACAGGGAGGGTCTCCGAGCAGTACTTC.